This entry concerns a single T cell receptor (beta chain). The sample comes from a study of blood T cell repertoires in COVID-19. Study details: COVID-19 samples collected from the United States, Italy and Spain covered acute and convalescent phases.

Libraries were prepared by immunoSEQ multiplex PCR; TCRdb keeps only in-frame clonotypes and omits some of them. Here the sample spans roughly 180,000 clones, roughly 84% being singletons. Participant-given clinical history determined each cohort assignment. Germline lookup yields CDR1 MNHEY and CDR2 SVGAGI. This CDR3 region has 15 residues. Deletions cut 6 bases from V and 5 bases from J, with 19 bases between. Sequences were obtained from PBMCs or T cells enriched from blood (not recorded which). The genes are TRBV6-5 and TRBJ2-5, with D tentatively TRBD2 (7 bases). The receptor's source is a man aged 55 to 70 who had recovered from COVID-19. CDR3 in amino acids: CASRRGRGEGETQYF. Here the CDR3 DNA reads TGTGCCAGCAGACGGGGGCGCGGGGAGGGGGAGACCCAGTACTTC.